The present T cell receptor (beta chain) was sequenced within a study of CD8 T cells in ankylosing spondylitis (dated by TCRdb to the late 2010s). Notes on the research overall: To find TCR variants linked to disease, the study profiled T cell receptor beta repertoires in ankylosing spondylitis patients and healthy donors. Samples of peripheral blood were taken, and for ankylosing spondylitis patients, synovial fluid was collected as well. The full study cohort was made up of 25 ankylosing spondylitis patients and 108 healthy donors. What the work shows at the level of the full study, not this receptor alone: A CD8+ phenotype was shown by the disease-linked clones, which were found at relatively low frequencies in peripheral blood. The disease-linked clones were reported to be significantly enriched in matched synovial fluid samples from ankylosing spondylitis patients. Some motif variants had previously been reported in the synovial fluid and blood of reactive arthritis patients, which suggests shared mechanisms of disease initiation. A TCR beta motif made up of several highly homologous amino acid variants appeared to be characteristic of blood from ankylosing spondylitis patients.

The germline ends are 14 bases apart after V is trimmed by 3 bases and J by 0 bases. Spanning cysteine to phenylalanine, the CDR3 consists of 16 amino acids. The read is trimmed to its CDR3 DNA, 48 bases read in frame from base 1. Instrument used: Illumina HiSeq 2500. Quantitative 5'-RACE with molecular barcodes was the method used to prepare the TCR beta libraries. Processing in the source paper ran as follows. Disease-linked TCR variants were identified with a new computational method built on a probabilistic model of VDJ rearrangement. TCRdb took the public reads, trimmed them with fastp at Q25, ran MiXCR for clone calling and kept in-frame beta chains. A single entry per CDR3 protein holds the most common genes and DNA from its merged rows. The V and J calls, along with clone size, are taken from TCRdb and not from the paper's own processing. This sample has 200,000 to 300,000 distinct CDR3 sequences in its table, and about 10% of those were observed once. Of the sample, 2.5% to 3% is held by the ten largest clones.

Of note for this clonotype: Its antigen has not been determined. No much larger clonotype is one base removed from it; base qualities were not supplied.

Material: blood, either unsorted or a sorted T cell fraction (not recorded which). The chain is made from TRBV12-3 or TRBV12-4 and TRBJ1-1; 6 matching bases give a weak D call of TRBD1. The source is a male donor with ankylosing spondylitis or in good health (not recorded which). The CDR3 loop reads CASSFKTGPMNTEAFF. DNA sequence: TGTGCCAGCAGTTTCAAGACAGGACCGATGAACACTGAAGCTTTCTTT.